This TCR beta chain emerged from a study of shared clonotypes between healthy human individuals. Sequencing was performed with immunoSEQ multiplex PCR; in TCRdb, only in-frame clones are kept and a portion is missing. The sample shows 1,400,000 or so clones, around 98.5% of them seen only once. The CDR3 consists of 14 residues. The ends were cut back, 3 bases at V and 6 bases at J, with 15 bases in the middle. Per germline, CDR1 KGHSH and CDR2 LQKENI. The V and J genes are TRBV18 and TRBJ2-7; D call uncertain. This receptor was identified in a man aged 25-40 years in good health. The sequenced sample was naive CD4+ T cells sorted from blood. Subset defined: CD45RA+ positively selected. The CDR3 spells CASSPAAAESEQYF. For the CDR3, the DNA is TGTGCCAGCTCACCGGCGGCCGCGGAGAGCGAGCAGTACTTC.